The 21 T cell receptor beta chains in this list originate from one sample, sequenced in a study of T cells after yellow fever vaccination. Via MiXCR, TCRdb re-called the 5' RACE reads, giving one row per CDR3 protein. Here the sample spans a few hundred thousand distinct CDR3 sequences, about a sixth being singletons. Material: PBMCs, obtained 5 to 6 days after the first yellow fever vaccination. Receptor source: a man younger than 30 who received the YFV17D yellow fever vaccine.

DNA for the CDR3: TGTGCCAGCATCGACGGGTCCCAAGAGACCCAGTACTTC. Amino acids: CASIDGSQETQYF. This chain links TRBV6-1 with TRBJ2-5; D is undetermined. The CDR3 runs 13 residues. The germline V gene encodes CDR1 MNHNS and CDR2 SASEGT. Trimming took off 7 bases at V and 1 base at J, with 10 bases between the two ends.

This chain joins TRBV5-1 and TRBJ2-3; 8 bases align to TRBD2. Germline CDR1 is SGHRS and CDR2 is YFSETQ. The CDR3 is 15 residues long. With 3 bases clipped from V and 4 bases from J, the junction kept 7 bases outside the gene matches. The CDR3, as DNA: TGCGCCAGCAGCTCCCGGGAGGGGCTCGCAGATACGCAGTATTTT. Residues: CASSSREGLADTQYF.

This clonotype was seen a handful of times. Here the CDR3 reads CASSQSGTEDTEAFF. The CDR3 DNA follows: TGTGCCAGCAGCCAGTCCGGGACAGAGGACACTGAAGCTTTCTTT. The rearrangement links TRBV12-3 or TRBV12-4 to TRBJ1-1; 7 nucleotides match TRBD1. Trimming took 6 bases from V and 3 from J; bases not matched to a gene: 10. The CDR3 contains 15 residues.

CDR3 DNA sequence: TGCGCCAGCAGCTCAATTTATTCAGGCGGAGATACGCAGTATTTT. Translating gives CASSSIYSGGDTQYF. The V gene is TRBV4-3, the J gene TRBJ2-3; D not certain. The CDR3 covers 15 residues. V was shortened by 5 bases and J by 5 bases, with 17 bases between the two germline ends. CDR1 is LGHNA and CDR2 is YSLEER in the germline V gene.

The V and J genes are TRBV15 and TRBJ2-3, with 8 bases that match TRBD2. Germline lookup yields CDR1 LNHNV and CDR2 YYDKDF (reference sequence). This CDR3 contains 16 residues. V trimming: 0 bases; J trimming: 7 bases; junction bases outside the gene matches: 9. CDR3: CATSRDLGLDPYTQYF. CDR3 nucleotides: TGTGCCACCAGCAGAGATCTGGGACTAGATCCATATACGCAGTATTTT.

This chain joins TRBV11-2 and TRBJ2-4, with unresolved D. In germline, CDR1 is SGHAT, CDR2 FQNNGV. The CDR3 has 13 amino acids. The germline V and J ends were trimmed by 5 bases and 1 base, with 6 bases remaining between them. CDR3 coding DNA: TGTGCCAGCAGCCCCACCGCCAAAAACATTCAGTACTTC. This encodes CASSPTAKNIQYF.

This clonotype has only a few counts. This chain joins TRBV7-2 and TRBJ2-4, with D perhaps TRBD1 (7 bases). The CDR3 is made up of 13 amino acids. Trimming pared 7 bases from V and 8 bases from J, leaving 15 bases between. CDR1 is SGHTA, CDR2 FQGNSA, per germline. The CDR3 region has the DNA TGTGCCAGCAAACCAGGGGGGACAGACATTCAGTACTTC. This encodes CASKPGGTDIQYF.

This sequence joins TRBV7-9 and TRBJ1-1; D is unclear. Germline V gene data show CDR1 as SEHNR and CDR2 as FQNEAQ (reference sequence). The CDR3 is 14 residues long. The V and J ends lost 2 bases and 4 bases respectively, with 11 bases between them. CDR3 sequence reads: CASSLTRPTTEAFF. CDR3 coding DNA: TGTGCCAGCAGCTTAACTCGTCCGACCACTGAAGCTTTCTTT. Filled out from reference TRBV7-9 and TRBJ1-1, the complete variable domain reads DTGVSQNPRHKITKRGQNVTFRCDPISEHNRLYWYRQTLGQGPEFLTYFQNEAQLEKSRLLSDRFSAERPKGSFSTLEIQRTEQGDSAMYLCASSLTRPTTEAFFGQGTRLTVV.

This clonotype has just a few counts. The chain has TRBV7-9 and TRBJ2-1; 7 bases line up with TRBD2. Germline V gives CDR1 SEHNR, CDR2 FQNEAQ (reference sequence). The CDR3 contains 13 residues. Trimming cost V 5 bases and J 9 bases; bases outside gene matches: 7. CDR3: CASSTAGRGEQFF. The DNA for the CDR3 is TGTGCCAGCAGCACAGCGGGGAGGGGTGAGCAGTTCTTC.

This clonotype was seen a few times. This chain links TRBV20-1 with TRBJ2-6, with D maybe TRBD1 (5 bases). V dropped 2 bases and J dropped 3 bases, with 11 bases sitting between them. CDR1 is DFQATT and CDR2 is SNEGSKA in the germline V gene (reference sequence). The CDR3 is made up of 15 amino acids. The CDR3 sequence: CSARLETVGANVLTF. As DNA, the CDR3 is TGCAGTGCTAGACTAGAGACAGTTGGGGCCAACGTCCTGACTTTC.

This chain joins TRBV7-8 and TRBJ2-3; 10 nucleotides align to TRBD2. Germline trimming cut 3 bases from V and 2 bases from J; bases unmatched to any gene: 11. The CDR3 extends over 18 amino acids. CDR1 and CDR2 from the germline V gene are SGHVS and FQNEAQ. As DNA, the CDR3 is TGTGCCAGCAGCTTGATAGTAGCGGGGGGTACTATCACAGATACGCAGTATTTT. This codes for CASSLIVAGGTITDTQYF.

This rearrangement joins TRBV6-2 or TRBV6-3 to TRBJ2-1, with D uncertain. CDR1 and CDR2 from the germline V gene are MNHEY and SVGEGT. With 0 bases removed from V and 15 bases from J, the gap between germline ends came to 12 bases. The CDR3 is 12 residues long. The CDR3 nucleotides read TGTGCCAGCAGTTACTCGAGAGGCCAGCCGTTCTTC. Its protein is CASSYSRGQPFF.

V usage is TRBV29-1 and J usage is TRBJ1-5; perhaps TRBD1 as D (5 bases). The V and J ends lost 4 bases and 5 bases respectively, with 12 bases between them. Germline V gene lookup returns CDR1 SQVTM and CDR2 ANQGSEA. This CDR3 spans 13 amino acids. The CDR3 region has the DNA TGCAGCGTTGGGGTCCAAGGGGATCAGCCCCAGCATTTT. This sequence encodes CSVGVQGDQPQHF.

The chain combines TRBV18 with TRBJ2-5, with no clear D. The CDR3 length is 15 residues. The germline V gene encodes CDR1 KGHSH and CDR2 LQKENI. Trimming left V 3 bases short and J 5 bases short, with 16 bases between. DNA of the CDR3: TGTGCCAGCTCACCTTGGCAGGCGATGGGGGAGACCCAGTACTTC. As protein: CASSPWQAMGETQYF. Full variable domain (missing parts from reference TRBV18 and TRBJ2-5): NAGVMQNPRHLVRRRGQEARLRCSPMKGHSHVYWYRQLPEEGLKFMVYLQKENIIDESGMPKERFSAEFPKEGPSILRIQQVVRGDSAAYFCASSPWQAMGETQYFGPGTRLLVL.

This clonotype has only a few counts. The V gene is TRBV28, the J gene TRBJ1-4; perhaps TRBD1 as D (5 bases). The V end lost 4 bases, the J end lost 4 bases, and 13 bases lay between the germline ends. CDR1 and CDR2 (germline): MDHEN, SYDVKM. This CDR3 spans 15 amino acids. The CDR3 region is CASSSGTASNEKLFF. As DNA, the CDR3 is TGTGCCAGCAGTTCCGGGACGGCAAGTAATGAAAAACTGTTTTTT.

This clonotype appeared a few times. The chain recombines TRBV6-5 with TRBJ2-7, with 8 positions matching TRBD2. The CDR3 has 14 amino acids. The germline V gene has CDR1 MNHEY and CDR2 SVGAGI. Losses at the gene ends were 4 bases for V and 4 bases for J; bases not matched to a gene: 6. The CDR3 region is CASSSGGPGYEQYF. The CDR3 region has the DNA TGTGCCAGCAGTTCGGGGGGGCCGGGATACGAGCAGTACTTC.

The V gene is TRBV30, the J gene TRBJ2-7; D remains unclear. The germline V gene has CDR1 GTSNPN and CDR2 SVGIG (reference sequence). The CDR3 spans 13 residues. The ends were cut back, 1 base at V and 2 bases at J, with 9 bases in the middle. The CDR3: CAWSALPTYEQYF. The CDR3 coding sequence is TGTGCCTGGAGTGCCTTACCAACCTACGAGCAGTACTTC.

This clonotype has a handful of counts. This rearrangement joins TRBV6-2 or TRBV6-3 to TRBJ1-5; D remains ambiguous. Trimming pared 5 bases from V and 6 bases from J, leaving 17 bases between. The CDR3 is 15 amino acids. Looked up from germline, CDR1 is MNHEY and CDR2 is SVGEGT. The CDR3 DNA sequence: TGTGCCAGCAGTGGAAGAGGTGCCGAAGGTCAGCCCCAGCATTTT. Translated: CASSGRGAEGQPQHF.

This sequence joins TRBV3-1 and TRBJ2-5, with D unresolved. Per germline, CDR1 LGHDT and CDR2 YNNKEL (reference sequence). The ends were cut back, 0 bases at V and 5 bases at J, with 7 bases in the middle. There are 13 residues in the CDR3. The CDR3 is CASSQEGRETQYF. The CDR3 coding sequence is TGTGCCAGCAGCCAAGAAGGTCGGGAGACCCAGTACTTC.

The chain carries TRBV6-5 and TRBJ1-1; D not resolved. The germline CDR1 and CDR2 sequences are MNHEY and SVGAGI. This CDR3 has 16 amino acids. Trimming left V 0 bases short and J 3 bases short, with 14 bases between. CDR3 nucleotides: TGTGCCAGCAGTTACTCGCCCACAGTCCTCGACACTGAAGCTTTCTTT. This sequence encodes CASSYSPTVLDTEAFF.

J is TRBJ1-5 and V is TRBV2, with D unresolved. Germline V gene data show CDR1 as SNHLY and CDR2 as FYNNEI. V lost 7 bases and J 1 base, leaving 11 bases between the germline ends. The CDR3 length is 14 residues. For the CDR3, the DNA is TGTGCCAGCACGCCCTTGGGGAGCAATCAGCCCCAGCATTTT. This gives the protein CASTPLGSNQPQHF.